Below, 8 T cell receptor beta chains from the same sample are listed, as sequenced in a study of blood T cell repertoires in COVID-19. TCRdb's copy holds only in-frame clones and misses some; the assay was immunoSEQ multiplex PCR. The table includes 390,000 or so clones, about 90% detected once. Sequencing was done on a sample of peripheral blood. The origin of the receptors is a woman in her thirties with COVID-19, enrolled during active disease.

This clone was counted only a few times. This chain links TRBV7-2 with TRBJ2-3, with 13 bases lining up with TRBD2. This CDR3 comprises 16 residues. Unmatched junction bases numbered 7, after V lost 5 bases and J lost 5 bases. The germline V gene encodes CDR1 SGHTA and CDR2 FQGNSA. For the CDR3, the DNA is TGTGCCAGCAGCCCGTGGACTAGCGGGAGCCGAGATACGCAGTATTTT. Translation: CASSPWTSGSRDTQYF.

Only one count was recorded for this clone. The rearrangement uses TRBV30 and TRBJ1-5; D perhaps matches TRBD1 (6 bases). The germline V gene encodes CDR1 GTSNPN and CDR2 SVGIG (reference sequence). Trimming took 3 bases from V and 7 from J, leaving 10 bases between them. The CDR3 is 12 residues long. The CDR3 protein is CAWRARGQPQHF. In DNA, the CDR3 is TGTGCCTGGAGGGCGAGGGGGCAGCCCCAGCATTTT.

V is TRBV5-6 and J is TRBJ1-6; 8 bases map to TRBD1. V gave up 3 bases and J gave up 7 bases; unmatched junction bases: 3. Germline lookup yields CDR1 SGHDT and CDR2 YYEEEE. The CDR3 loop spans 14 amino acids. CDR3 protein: CASSYDRGNSPLHF. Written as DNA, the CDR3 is TGTGCCAGCAGCTACGACAGGGGAAATTCACCCCTCCACTTT.

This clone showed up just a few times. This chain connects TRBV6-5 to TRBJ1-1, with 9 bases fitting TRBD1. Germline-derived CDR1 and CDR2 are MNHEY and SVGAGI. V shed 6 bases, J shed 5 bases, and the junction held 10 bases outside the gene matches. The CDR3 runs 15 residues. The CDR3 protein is CASRRSGTGRTEAFF. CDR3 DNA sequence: TGTGCCAGCAGAAGATCGGGGACAGGGAGAACTGAAGCTTTCTTT.

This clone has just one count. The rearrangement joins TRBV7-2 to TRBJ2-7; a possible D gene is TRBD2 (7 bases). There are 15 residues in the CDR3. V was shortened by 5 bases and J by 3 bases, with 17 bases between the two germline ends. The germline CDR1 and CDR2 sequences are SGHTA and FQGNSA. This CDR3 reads CASSPTRGAGYEQYF. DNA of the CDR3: TGTGCCAGCAGCCCCACACGGGGGGCTGGCTACGAGCAGTACTTC.

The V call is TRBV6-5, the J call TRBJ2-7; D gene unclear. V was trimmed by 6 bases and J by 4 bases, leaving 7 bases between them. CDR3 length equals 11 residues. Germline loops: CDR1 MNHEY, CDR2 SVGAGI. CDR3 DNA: TGTGCCAGCAGCACAGTTTACGAGCAGTACTTC. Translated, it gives CASSTVYEQYF.

CDR3 in DNA: TGTGCCAGTAGTCCCCAGGGTAGTAGGGCTATGAACACTGAAGCTTTCTTT. Amino acids: CASSPQGSRAMNTEAFF. The genes are TRBV19 and TRBJ1-1, with D possibly matching TRBD1 (5 bases). The germline CDR1 and CDR2 sequences are LNHDA and SQIVND (reference sequence). The V end was cut by 5 bases, the J end by 0 bases, with 19 bases between. The length of the CDR3 is 17 residues.

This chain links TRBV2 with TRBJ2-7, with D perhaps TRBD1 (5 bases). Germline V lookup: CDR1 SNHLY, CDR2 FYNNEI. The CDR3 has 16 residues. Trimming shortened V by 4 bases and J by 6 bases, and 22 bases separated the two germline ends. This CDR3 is CASSGLPADTGSEQYF. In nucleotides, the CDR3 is TGTGCCAGCAGTGGGCTCCCTGCGGACACAGGATCCGAGCAGTACTTC.